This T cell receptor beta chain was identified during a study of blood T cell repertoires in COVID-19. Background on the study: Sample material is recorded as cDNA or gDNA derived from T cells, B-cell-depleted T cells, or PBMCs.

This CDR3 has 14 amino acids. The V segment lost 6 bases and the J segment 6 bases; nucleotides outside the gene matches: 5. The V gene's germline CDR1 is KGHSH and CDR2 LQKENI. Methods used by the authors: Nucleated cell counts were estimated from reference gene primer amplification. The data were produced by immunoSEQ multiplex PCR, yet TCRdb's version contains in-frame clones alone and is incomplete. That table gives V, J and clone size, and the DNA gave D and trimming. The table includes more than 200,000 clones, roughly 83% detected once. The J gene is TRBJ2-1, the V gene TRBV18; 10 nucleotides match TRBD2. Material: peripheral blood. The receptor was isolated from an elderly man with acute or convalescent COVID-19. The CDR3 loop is CASSLAGVANEQFF. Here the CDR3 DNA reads TGTGCCAGCTCCCTAGCGGGGGTTGCCAATGAGCAGTTCTTC.